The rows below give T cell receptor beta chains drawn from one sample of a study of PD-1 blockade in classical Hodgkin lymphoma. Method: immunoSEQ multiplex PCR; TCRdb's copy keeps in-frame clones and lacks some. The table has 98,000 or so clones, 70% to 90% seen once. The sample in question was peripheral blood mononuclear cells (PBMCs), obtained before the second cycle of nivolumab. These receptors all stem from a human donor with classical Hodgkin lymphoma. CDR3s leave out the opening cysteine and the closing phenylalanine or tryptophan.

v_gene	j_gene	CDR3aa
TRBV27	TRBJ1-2	ASSLSPGQISGYT
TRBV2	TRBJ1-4	ASSQGHSNEKLF
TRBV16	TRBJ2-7	ASSQFTVSGRREQY
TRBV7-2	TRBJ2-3	ASSFQAGNTDTQY
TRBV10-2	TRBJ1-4	ASSHRFYNEKLF
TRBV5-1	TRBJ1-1	ASSWGGTGDTEAF
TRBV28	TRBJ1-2	ASSDGGQGGDGYT
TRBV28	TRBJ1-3	ASSLTVGGGSGNTIY
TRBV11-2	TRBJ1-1	ASSPRTDPEAF
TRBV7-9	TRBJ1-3	ASSSQTRENGNTIY
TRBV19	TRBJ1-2	ASSIGDAGREYT
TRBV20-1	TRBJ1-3	SARRGNTIY
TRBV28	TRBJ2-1	ASSLSDLAGGYNEQF
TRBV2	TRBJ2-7	ASSNVPGAGGPYEQY
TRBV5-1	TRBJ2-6	ASRLQGATGANVLT
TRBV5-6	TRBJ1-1	ASSLGANTEAF
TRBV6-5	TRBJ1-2	ASSPLGNYGYT
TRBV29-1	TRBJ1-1	SVDPEGMNTEAF
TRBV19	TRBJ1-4	AGSQSLGEKLF
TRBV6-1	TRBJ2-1	ASSTTSGSYNEQF
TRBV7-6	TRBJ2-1	ASSLRSGEQF
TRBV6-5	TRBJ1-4	ASSRTGGNEKLF
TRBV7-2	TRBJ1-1	ASSLQGRNTEAF
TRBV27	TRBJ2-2	ASSPLGVDGELF
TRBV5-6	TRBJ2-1	ASSLVQGSYNEQF
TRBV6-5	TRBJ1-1	ASRKGTGGKAF
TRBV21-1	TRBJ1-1	ASSKAKGDTEAF
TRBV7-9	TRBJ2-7	ASSLGTGGEEQY
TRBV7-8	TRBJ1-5	ASSLAQSNQPQH
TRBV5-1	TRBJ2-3	ASSRSTDTQY
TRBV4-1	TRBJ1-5	ASSQSITGMDNQPQH
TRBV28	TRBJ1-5	ASSLFWDRGGPNQPQH
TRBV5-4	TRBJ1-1	ASSFLGGAPPEAF
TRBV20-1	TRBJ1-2	SARAFSTWN
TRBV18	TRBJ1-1	ASSPPTAQGGTEAF
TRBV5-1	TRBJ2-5	ASSSAGLQETQY
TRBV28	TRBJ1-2	ASSLQAYGYT
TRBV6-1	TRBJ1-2	ASSATRTGDLNYGYT
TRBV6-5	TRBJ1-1	ASIAGGGNTEAF
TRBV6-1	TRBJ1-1	ASSERVLNTEAF
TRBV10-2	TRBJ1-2	ASSETGTGKRAWGYT
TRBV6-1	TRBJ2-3	ASSEVQGGSDTQY
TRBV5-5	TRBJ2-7	ASSPTPTSGRSYEQY
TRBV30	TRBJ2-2	AWKGGPNTGELF
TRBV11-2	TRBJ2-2	ASSPSWLGNTGELF
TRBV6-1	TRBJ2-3	ASSARQGASDTQY
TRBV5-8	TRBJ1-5	ASTTGTGINQPQH
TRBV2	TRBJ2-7	ASSSNSPGTVIYEQY
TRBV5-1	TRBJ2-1	ASSRTSGMEGNEQF
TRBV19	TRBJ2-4	ASDRGPGDIQY
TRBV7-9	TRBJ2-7	ASSPATSGFSYEQY
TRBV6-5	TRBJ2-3	ASSQNREDTQY